This record covers a single T cell receptor (beta chain). This entry is derived from a study of T-cell reconstitution after alpha-beta-depleted transplantation in children. Germline CDR1 reads SGHVS; CDR2 reads FQNEAQ. This CDR3 region has 14 residues. Trimming at V came to 1 base and at J to 6 bases, leaving 4 bases not matched to a gene. Construction of the TCRbeta library involved unique molecular identifiers. A single record per CDR3 protein comes from TCRdb applying MiXCR to the PCR reads. The sample contains about 610,000 distinct CDR3 sequences, about 11% of which appear only once. J is TRBJ2-3 and V is TRBV7-8; 7 bases align to TRBD2. Sequenced material: PBMCs from the stem cell graft donor, taken from the stem cell graft. This receptor was identified in a human donor who donated a stem cell graft to a child with acute myeloid leukemia. This CDR3 is CASSLGSGWDTQYF. DNA of the CDR3: TGTGCCAGCAGCTTAGGTAGCGGGTGGGATACGCAGTATTTT.